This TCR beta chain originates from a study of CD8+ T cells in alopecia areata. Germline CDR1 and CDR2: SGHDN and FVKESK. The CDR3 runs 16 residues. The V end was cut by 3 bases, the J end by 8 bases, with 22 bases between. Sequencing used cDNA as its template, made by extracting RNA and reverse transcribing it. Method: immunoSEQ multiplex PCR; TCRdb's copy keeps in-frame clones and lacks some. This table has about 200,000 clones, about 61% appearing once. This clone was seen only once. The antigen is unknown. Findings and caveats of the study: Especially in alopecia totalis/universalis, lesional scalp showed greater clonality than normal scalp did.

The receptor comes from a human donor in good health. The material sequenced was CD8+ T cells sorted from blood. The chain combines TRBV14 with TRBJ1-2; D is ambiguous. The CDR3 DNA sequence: TGTGCCAGCAGCCACCTTGCCTCGGGGTTCCCCGACGGCTACACCTTC. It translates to CASSHLASGFPDGYTF.